The 29 T cell receptor beta chains in this list originate from one sample, sequenced in a study of cytotoxic CD8 clonotypes in ibrutinib-treated CLL. The method was immunoSEQ multiplex PCR; TCRdb's version includes in-frame clones alone and lacks a portion of them. The data show 200,000 to 250,000 clones, around 70% seen once. Sequencing was performed on PBMCs, taken after 12 months of ibrutinib treatment. Source of these receptors: a human donor with chronic lymphocytic leukemia.

V gene TRBV29-1 combines with J gene TRBJ1-6; weak D call: TRBD1 (5 bases). Germline V gene sequence: CDR1 SQVTM, CDR2 ANQGSEA. The length of the CDR3 is 15 residues. V lost 7 bases and J 9 bases, leaving 22 bases between the germline ends. The CDR3 sequence is CSAREKTDRGSPLHF. The CDR3 DNA sequence: TGCAGCGCCCGCGAGAAAACAGATAGGGGTTCACCCCTCCACTTT.

The V gene is TRBV30, the J gene TRBJ1-2, with 11 nucleotides matching TRBD1. CDR3 length: 11 amino acids. Looked up from germline, CDR1 is GTSNPN and CDR2 is SVGIG (reference sequence). The V segment lost 6 bases and the J segment 13 bases; nucleotides outside the gene matches: 7. DNA of the CDR3: TGTGCCTGTCCTACCGGGACAGGGGGCACCTTC. This codes for CACPTGTGGTF.

The rearrangement links TRBV28 to TRBJ1-1; D is unclear. This CDR3 spans 14 amino acids. Germline values: CDR1 MDHEN, CDR2 SYDVKM. V gave up 6 bases and J gave up 1 base, with 12 bases separating them. In DNA form, the CDR3 reads TGTGCCAGCAGGGTCCGGCAGTCGAACACTGAAGCTTTCTTT. This encodes CASRVRQSNTEAFF.

V is TRBV5-1 and J is TRBJ2-1, with D perhaps matching TRBD1 (6 bases). V was cut by 4 bases and J by 3 bases, with 11 bases left in between. The CDR3 extends over 14 amino acids. Germline V lookup: CDR1 SGHRS, CDR2 YFSETQ. The DNA for the CDR3 is TGCGCCAGCAGCCCTAGGGGGTACTACAATGAGCAGTTCTTC. The encoded protein is CASSPRGYYNEQFF.

This clone occurred many times. The chain uses TRBV28 and TRBJ2-7; a possible D gene is TRBD2 (6 bases). The length of the CDR3 is 14 residues. The V and J ends lost 4 bases and 3 bases respectively, with 13 bases between them. Germline values: CDR1 MDHEN, CDR2 SYDVKM. This CDR3 reads CASSWRVAIYEQYF. The CDR3 DNA reads as TGTGCCAGCAGTTGGAGGGTCGCAATCTACGAGCAGTACTTC.

The J gene is TRBJ2-3, the V gene TRBV5-1; 11 nucleotides align to TRBD2. Germline trimming cut 2 bases from V and 1 base from J; bases unmatched to any gene: 3. This CDR3 is built from 16 residues. Per germline, CDR1 SGHRS and CDR2 YFSETQ. The CDR3 loop is CASSLLAGVGTDTQYF. CDR3 sequence (DNA): TGCGCCAGCAGCTTACTAGCGGGAGTTGGCACAGATACGCAGTATTTT.

V usage is TRBV20-1 and J usage is TRBJ2-7; possibly TRBD2 for D (5 bases). Trimming removed 5 bases at V and 7 bases at J, with 9 bases between. There are 10 residues in the CDR3. Germline values: CDR1 DFQATT, CDR2 SNEGSKA (reference sequence). This CDR3 is CSAVGGEQYF. The CDR3 DNA is TGCAGTGCTGTCGGAGGTGAGCAGTACTTC.

The chain carries TRBV30 and TRBJ1-1; D gene uncertain. Trimming left V 2 bases short and J 7 bases short, with 11 bases between. The germline gives CDR1 GTSNPN, CDR2 SVGIG (reference sequence). The CDR3 is made up of 12 amino acids. The DNA for the CDR3 is TGTGCCTGGAGTAATCAGCCCTTTGAAGCTTTCTTT. Protein sequence: CAWSNQPFEAFF.

The V call is TRBV20-1, the J call TRBJ1-2; maybe TRBD1 (5 bases). There are 11 residues in the CDR3. V was cut by 3 bases and J by 7 bases, with 9 bases left in between. Germline CDR1 and CDR2: DFQATT and SNEGSKA (reference sequence). The CDR3 sequence: CSASGGFGYTF. CDR3 nucleotides: TGCAGTGCTAGCGGGGGGTTTGGCTACACCTTC.

The genes are TRBV25-1 and TRBJ2-5; D gene ambiguous. Germline CDR1 reads MGHDK; CDR2 reads SYGVNS. CDR3 size: 13 residues. Between the trimmed V and J ends, which lost 2 bases and 4 bases, there was a span of 8 bases. CDR3 DNA sequence: TGTGCCAGCAGTGAAGGGTGGTCAGAGACCCAGTACTTC. This codes for CASSEGWSETQYF.

This chain links TRBV6-5 with TRBJ1-5; D uncertain. The CDR3 extends over 13 amino acids. Germline-derived CDR1 and CDR2 are MNHEY and SVGAGI. V shed 6 bases and J shed 0 bases, with 6 bases lying between them. CDR3 amino acids: CASSAYSNQPQHF. CDR3 coding DNA: TGTGCCAGCAGCGCGTATAGCAATCAGCCCCAGCATTTT.

The chain carries TRBV4-2 and TRBJ2-1; the D gene is possibly TRBD2 (6 bases). The CDR3 loop spans 13 amino acids. Trimming left V 6 bases short and J 7 bases short, with 13 bases between. Germline values: CDR1 LGHNA, CDR2 YNFKEQ. This chain's CDR3 is CASRDGGINEQFF. The CDR3 DNA reads as TGTGCCAGCAGGGATGGCGGGATAAATGAGCAGTTCTTC.

The chain links TRBV27 to TRBJ1-4; D is unresolved. Trimming stripped 2 bases from V and 5 bases from J, with 15 bases between. The CDR3 is made up of 16 amino acids. Germline V gene lookup returns CDR1 MNHEY and CDR2 SMNVEV (reference sequence). CDR3 in amino acids: CASSLKPSGPNEKLFF. The CDR3 DNA sequence: TGTGCCAGCAGTTTAAAACCCAGCGGGCCAAATGAAAAACTGTTTTTT.

V and J are TRBV18 and TRBJ2-7; TRBD2 aligns across 13 bases. CDR1 and CDR2 from the germline V gene are KGHSH and LQKENI. J lost 3 bases, V lost 5 bases, and 7 bases had no gene match. The CDR3 sequence is 16 residues long. CDR3 in amino acids: CASSRPGLAGDYEQYF. As DNA, the CDR3 is TGTGCCAGCTCAAGGCCCGGACTAGCGGGAGACTACGAGCAGTACTTC.

In nucleotides, the CDR3 is TGTGCCAGCAGCGTAGAGGGACAACCTAGCTTCCAAGAAAAACTGTTTTTT. This sequence encodes CASSVEGQPSFQEKLFF. The chain has TRBV9 and TRBJ1-4; tentative D call: TRBD1 (6 bases). The CDR3 sequence is 17 residues long. Trimming stripped 0 bases from V and 8 bases from J, with 20 bases between. CDR1 and CDR2 from the germline V gene are SGDLS and YYNGEE. The whole variable domain, remainder taken from reference TRBV9 and TRBJ1-4, is DSGVTQTPKHLITATGQRVTLRCSPRSGDLSVYWYQQSLDQGLQFLIQYYNGEERAKGNILERFSAQQFPDLHSELNLSSLELGDSALYFCASSVEGQPSFQEKLFFGSGTQLSVL.

Remarks on this clone: One end of the junction does not line up with germline, which may come from a read error. The genes are TRBV7-3 and TRBJ2-1, with 9 bases fitting TRBD2. The CDR3 is made up of 15 amino acids. In germline, CDR1 is SGHTA, CDR2 FQGTGA. CDR3 DNA sequence: TGTGCCAGCAGCTTAGGACTAGCGAGCTACTATGAGCAGTTCTTC. Translated, it gives CASSLGLASYYEQFF.

This clone showed up just a few times. V gene TRBV27 combines with J gene TRBJ1-1; D unresolved. The CDR3 is 14 amino acids. The V gene's germline CDR1 is MNHEY and CDR2 SMNVEV (reference sequence). V lost 0 bases, J lost 2 bases, and 7 bases lay in between. The CDR3 coding sequence is TGTGCCAGCAGTTTATCGAGTTTTAACACTGAAGCTTTCTTT. Translated, it gives CASSLSSFNTEAFF.

This clone has only a few counts. The genes are TRBV7-2 and TRBJ2-3; 13 positions agree with TRBD2. The CDR3 is 18 residues long. V lost 1 base and J lost 0; bases outside the gene matches: 4. Germline lookup yields CDR1 SGHTA and CDR2 FQGNSA. This CDR3 reads CASSLVTSGGESTDTQYF. The CDR3 coding sequence is TGTGCCAGCAGCTTAGTCACTAGCGGGGGGGAAAGCACAGATACGCAGTATTTT.

The chain uses TRBV29-1 and TRBJ1-1; D uncertain. Per the germline V gene, CDR1 is SQVTM and CDR2 is ANQGSEA. The V end was cut by 2 bases, the J end by 0 bases, with 7 bases between. The CDR3 has 13 residues. The CDR3 DNA is TGCAGCGTTGAAAGAAGAATGAACACTGAAGCTTTCTTT. Its translation is CSVERRMNTEAFF.

The J gene is TRBJ1-1, the V gene TRBV6-5; D gene unclear. Germline V gene lookup returns CDR1 MNHEY and CDR2 SVGAGI. The CDR3 runs to 12 residues. V lost 8 bases, J lost 5 bases, and 12 bases lay in between. For the CDR3, the DNA is TGTGCCAGCTTCCGGGTAGGGACTGAAGCTTTCTTT. It yields the protein CASFRVGTEAFF.

In this sample, this clone turned up a few times. The chain is built from TRBV2 and TRBJ1-6; perhaps TRBD1 as D (5 bases). V lost 2 bases, J lost 6 bases, and 8 bases lay in between. This CDR3 comprises 14 residues. Germline assignment: CDR1 SNHLY and CDR2 FYNNEI. CDR3 sequence: CASSEQGINSPLHF. DNA for the CDR3: TGTGCCAGCAGTGAACAGGGCATTAATTCACCCCTCCACTTT.

This clone was recorded a few times. The chain has TRBV6-5 and TRBJ1-2, with D perhaps matching TRBD1 (5 bases). Per the germline V gene, CDR1 is MNHEY and CDR2 is SVGAGI. This CDR3 contains 12 residues. With 5 bases removed from V and 3 bases from J, the gap between germline ends came to 7 bases. DNA for the CDR3: TGTGCCAGCAGTCAGGGCCACTATGGCTACACCTTC. The encoded protein is CASSQGHYGYTF.

This rearrangement joins TRBV2 to TRBJ2-3; D is uncertain. The CDR3 is made up of 14 amino acids. Looked up from germline, CDR1 is SNHLY and CDR2 is FYNNEI. The V gene lost 11 bases and the J gene lost 0 bases, with 15 bases spanning the gap. The chain's CDR3 is CAVPQTISTDTQYF. DNA for the CDR3: TGTGCCGTACCACAGACGATTAGCACAGATACGCAGTATTTT.

A single count supports this clone. The chain links TRBV11-1 to TRBJ2-7, with 10 bases identical to TRBD2. From germline, CDR1 is SGHAT and CDR2 FQDESV (reference sequence). This CDR3 has 19 amino acids. V gave up 0 bases and J gave up 2 bases; unmatched junction bases: 13. The CDR3 DNA reads as TGTGCCAGCAGCTTAGCGCTTGGGACTAGCGCCGTGTTTCCCTACGAGCAGTACTTC. Translating gives CASSLALGTSAVFPYEQYF.

V usage is TRBV4-2 and J usage is TRBJ1-2; D remains unclear. V gave up 0 bases and J gave up 2 bases, with 10 bases separating them. The germline V gene has CDR1 LGHNA and CDR2 YNFKEQ. This CDR3 has 15 residues. In nucleotides, the CDR3 is TGTGCCAGCAGCCAAGATATTGGCCGCAACTATGGCTACACCTTC. Its translation: CASSQDIGRNYGYTF.

The chain uses TRBV19 and TRBJ2-3; 8 bases match TRBD2. The V gene's germline CDR1 is LNHDA and CDR2 SQIVND (reference sequence). CDR3 size: 19 residues. The V gene end was trimmed by 4 bases and the J gene end by 1 base; junction bases not matched to a gene: 16. This CDR3 reads CASSTRPLREGRGTDTQYF. The CDR3 DNA sequence: TGTGCCAGTAGTACCCGACCCCTTCGGGAGGGCCGGGGCACAGATACGCAGTATTTT.

Points on this clone: One base away lies a much larger clone, so this may be a sequencing read error. The chain's CDR3 is CASSLVETQYF. In nucleotides, the CDR3 is TGTGCCAGCAGCTTAGTAGAGACCCAGTACTTC. This chain links TRBV7-2 with TRBJ2-5; D gene unclear. V lost 1 base to trimming and J lost 4 bases, with 1 base between them. CDR3 length equals 11 residues. Germline V gene data show CDR1 as SGHTA and CDR2 as FQGNSA.

This clone turned up a few times. V is TRBV6-5 and J is TRBJ1-5; D is unclear. V was cut by 0 bases and J by 7 bases, with 10 bases left in between. The CDR3 is 14 residues long. Germline-derived CDR1 and CDR2 are MNHEY and SVGAGI. CDR3: CASSYSGWGQPQHF. The DNA of the CDR3 is TGTGCCAGCAGTTACTCCGGGTGGGGACAGCCCCAGCATTTT.

The genes are TRBV29-1 and TRBJ1-2; D may be TRBD1 (6 bases). This CDR3 spans 14 amino acids. In germline, CDR1 is SQVTM, CDR2 ANQGSEA. Trimming left V 0 bases short and J 8 bases short, with 16 bases between. The CDR3, as DNA: TGCAGCGTTGAAGACAAGGCGGGGGGCTTGGGCTACACCTTC. Amino acid sequence: CSVEDKAGGLGYTF.